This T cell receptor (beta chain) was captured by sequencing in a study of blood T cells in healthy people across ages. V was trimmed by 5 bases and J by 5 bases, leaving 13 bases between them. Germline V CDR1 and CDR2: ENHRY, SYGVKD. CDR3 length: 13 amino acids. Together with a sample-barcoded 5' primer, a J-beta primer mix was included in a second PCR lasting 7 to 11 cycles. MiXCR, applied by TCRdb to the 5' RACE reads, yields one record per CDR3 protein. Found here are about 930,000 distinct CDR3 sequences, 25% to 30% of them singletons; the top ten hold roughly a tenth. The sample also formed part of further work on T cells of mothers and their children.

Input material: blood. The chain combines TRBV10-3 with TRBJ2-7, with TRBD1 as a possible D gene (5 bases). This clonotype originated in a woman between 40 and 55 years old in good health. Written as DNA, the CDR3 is TGTGCCATCAGTAAGAGAGACAGCAACGAGCAGTACTTC. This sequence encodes CAISKRDSNEQYF.